Presented here are 8 T cell receptor beta chains from one specimen sequenced in a study of cytomegalovirus exposure and HLA in healthy donors. Both 60 Vbeta primers and 13 Jbeta primers went into the PCR. The table came from immunoSEQ multiplex PCR; TCRdb's copy has only in-frame clones and leaves some out. In the table there are 85,000 to 100,000 clones, approximately 57% of which are singletons. Sample: PBMCs. The receptors originated from a woman younger than 45 in good health and CMV-seronegative.

This chain joins TRBV7-2 and TRBJ1-2; possible D gene TRBD1, 6 bases. Germline CDR1 SGHTA, CDR2 FQGNSA. Trimming left V 6 bases short and J 4 bases short, with 12 bases between. This CDR3 has 13 residues. DNA of the CDR3: TGTGCCAGCAGTTCGGGACACAGCTATGGCTACACCTTC. Translating gives CASSSGHSYGYTF.

CDR3 in amino acids: CASSVKGLAYNEQFF. DNA for the CDR3: TGTGCCAGCAGCGTAAAAGGACTAGCTTACAATGAGCAGTTCTTC. This chain uses TRBV9 with TRBJ2-1; the match to TRBD2 covers 8 bases. Germline V gives CDR1 SGDLS, CDR2 YYNGEE. The CDR3 loop spans 15 amino acids. The trim removed 1 base at V and 4 bases at J, leaving 4 bases unmatched. The full variable domain, with the rest looked up from reference TRBV9 and TRBJ2-1, is DSGVTQTPKHLITATGQRVTLRCSPRSGDLSVYWYQQSLDQGLQFLIQYYNGEERAKGNILERFSAQQFPDLHSELNLSSLELGDSALYFCASSVKGLAYNEQFFGPGTRLTVL.

The V call is TRBV28, the J call TRBJ2-7, with D maybe TRBD1 (5 bases). With 9 bases removed from V and 0 bases from J, the gap between germline ends came to 12 bases. CDR1 and CDR2 (germline): MDHEN, SYDVKM. The CDR3 runs 13 residues. The CDR3 bases are TGTGCCAGTACAGGCGCCAACTCCTACGAGCAGTACTTC. The encoded protein is CASTGANSYEQYF.

This clone was found a few times. This rearrangement joins TRBV10-1 to TRBJ1-5; no reliable D call. Germline values: CDR1 WNHNN, CDR2 SYGVQD (reference sequence). Trimming shortened V by 3 bases and J by 3 bases, and 6 bases separated the two germline ends. This CDR3 is 13 amino acids long. CDR3 sequence (DNA): TGCGCCAGCAGTGAACTCGTCAATCAGCCCCAGCATTTT. This translates into CASSELVNQPQHF.

In its sample, this clone was seen a few times. This chain uses TRBV7-2 with TRBJ1-2, with D perhaps matching TRBD1 (5 bases). The CDR3 contains 15 residues. The V gene's germline CDR1 is SGHTA and CDR2 FQGNSA. Trimming took 1 base from V and 8 from J, leaving 17 bases between them. The CDR3 here is CASSLEARRGDGYTF. For the CDR3, the DNA is TGTGCCAGCAGCTTAGAGGCCCGGAGGGGAGACGGCTACACCTTC.

The chain couples TRBV5-1 to TRBJ1-4; tentatively, D is TRBD1 (6 bases). V gave up 1 base and J gave up 3 bases, with 7 bases separating them. The CDR3 spans 14 residues. Germline lookup yields CDR1 SGHRS and CDR2 YFSETQ. The CDR3 coding sequence is TGCGCCAGCAGCTTGTCAGGGGCTAATGAAAAACTGTTTTTT. It is translated as CASSLSGANEKLFF. The whole variable domain, filled in from reference TRBV5-1 and TRBJ1-4, reads KAGVTQTPRYLIKTRGQQVTLSCSPISGHRSVSWYQQTPGQGLQFLFEYFSETQRNKGNFPGRFSGRQFSNSRSEMNVSTLELGDSALYLCASSLSGANEKLFFGSGTQLSVL.

The chain has TRBV2 and TRBJ2-1, with D maybe TRBD2 (5 bases). CDR1 is SNHLY, CDR2 FYNNEI, per germline. There are 13 residues in the CDR3. Trimming pared 8 bases from V and 9 bases from J, leaving 17 bases between. This CDR3 reads CASVLSGGGEQFF. DNA for the CDR3: TGTGCCAGCGTCCTCTCAGGAGGAGGTGAGCAGTTCTTC.

This clone was detected a few times. The chain links TRBV28 to TRBJ2-7; D perhaps matches TRBD2 (6 bases). Germline V gene lookup returns CDR1 MDHEN and CDR2 SYDVKM. The V end was cut by 3 bases, the J end by 2 bases, with 14 bases between. The CDR3 length is 15 residues. The CDR3, as DNA: TGTGCCAGCAGTTTTCCAGGGTCGGGGGCCTACGAGCAGTACTTC. Translated: CASSFPGSGAYEQYF.